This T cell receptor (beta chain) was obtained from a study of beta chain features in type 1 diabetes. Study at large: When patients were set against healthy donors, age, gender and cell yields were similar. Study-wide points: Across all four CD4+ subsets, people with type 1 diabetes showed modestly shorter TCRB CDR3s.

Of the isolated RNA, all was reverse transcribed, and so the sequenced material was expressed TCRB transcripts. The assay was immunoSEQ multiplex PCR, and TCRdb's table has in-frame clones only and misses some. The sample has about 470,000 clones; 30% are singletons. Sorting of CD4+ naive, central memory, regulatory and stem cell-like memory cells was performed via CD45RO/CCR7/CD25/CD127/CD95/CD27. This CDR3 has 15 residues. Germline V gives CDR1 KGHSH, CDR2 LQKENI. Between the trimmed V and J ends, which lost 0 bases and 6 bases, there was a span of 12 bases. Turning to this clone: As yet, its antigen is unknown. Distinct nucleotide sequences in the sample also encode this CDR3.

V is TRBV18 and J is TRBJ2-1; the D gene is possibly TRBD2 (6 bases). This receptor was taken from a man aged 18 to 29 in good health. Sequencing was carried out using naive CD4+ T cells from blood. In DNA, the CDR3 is TGTGCCAGCTCACCACCCGGGACTGGACTCAATGAGCAGTTCTTC. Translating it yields CASSPPGTGLNEQFF.